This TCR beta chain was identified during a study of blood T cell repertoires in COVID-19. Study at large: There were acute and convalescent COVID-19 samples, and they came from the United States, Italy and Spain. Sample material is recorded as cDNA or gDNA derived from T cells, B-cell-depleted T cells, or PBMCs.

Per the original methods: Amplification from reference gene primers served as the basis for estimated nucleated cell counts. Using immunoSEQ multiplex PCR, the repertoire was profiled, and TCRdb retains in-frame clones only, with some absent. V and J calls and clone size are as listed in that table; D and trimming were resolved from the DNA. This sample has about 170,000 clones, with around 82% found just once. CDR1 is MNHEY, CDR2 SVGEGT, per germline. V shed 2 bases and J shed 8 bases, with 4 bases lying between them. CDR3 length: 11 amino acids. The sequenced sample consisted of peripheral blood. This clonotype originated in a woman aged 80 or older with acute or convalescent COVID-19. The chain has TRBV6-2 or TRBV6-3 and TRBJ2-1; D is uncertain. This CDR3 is CASSYGYEQFF. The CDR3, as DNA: TGTGCCAGCAGTTACGGCTATGAGCAGTTCTTC.